One and the same sample provided the 24 T cell receptor beta chains below, sequenced in a study of cytomegalovirus exposure and HLA in healthy donors. The PCR was carried out with 60 Vbeta primers and 13 Jbeta primers. Produced via immunoSEQ multiplex PCR; TCRdb's table is partial and in-frame only. Of some 70,000 clones listed, roughly two thirds were seen once; the top ten hold 14%. The material sequenced was PBMCs. The receptors stem from a male donor in good health and CMV-seropositive.

The chain is built from TRBV18 and TRBJ1-1; 8 positions match TRBD1. This CDR3 spans 16 amino acids. After removal of 3 bases from V and 4 bases from J, the junction contained 10 bases not matched to a gene. Germline loops: CDR1 KGHSH, CDR2 LQKENI. The CDR3 here is CASSPDQGAAGTEAFF. The DNA of the CDR3 is TGTGCCAGCTCACCGGATCAGGGGGCAGCTGGCACTGAAGCTTTCTTT.

This clone was seen a handful of times. V gene TRBV30 combines with J gene TRBJ2-2; a possible D gene is TRBD1 (6 bases). The germline V gene encodes CDR1 GTSNPN and CDR2 SVGIG (reference sequence). Deletions cut 5 bases from V and 2 bases from J, with 12 bases between. The length of the CDR3 is 14 residues. CDR3 loop: CAWYGQTNTGELFF. The DNA for the CDR3 is TGTGCCTGGTATGGACAGACTAACACCGGGGAGCTGTTTTTT.

This chain connects TRBV5-4 to TRBJ2-2; D is perhaps TRBD2 (5 bases). There are 15 residues in the CDR3. Germline V gene lookup returns CDR1 SGHNT and CDR2 YYREEE (reference sequence). V gave up 1 base and J gave up 4 bases, with 11 bases separating them. CDR3 sequence (DNA): TGTGCCAGCAGCTTGCGTCGGGATGGCACCGGGGAGCTGTTTTTT. This translates into CASSLRRDGTGELFF.

On this clone itself: One end of the junction does not line up with germline, which may come from a read error. The V gene is TRBV7-9, the J gene TRBJ2-1, with TRBD2 identical over 10 bases. In germline, CDR1 is SEHNR, CDR2 FQNEAQ (reference sequence). The CDR3 is 17 amino acids. This CDR3 is CSSSLLAGLSSYNEQFF. CDR3 nucleotide sequence: TGTTCCAGCAGCTTACTAGCGGGACTGAGCTCCTACAATGAGCAGTTCTTC.

The chain uses TRBV4-3 and TRBJ1-5; 8 bases line up with TRBD1. CDR1 LGHNA and CDR2 YSLEER come from the germline V gene. The length of the CDR3 is 14 residues. V dropped 4 bases and J dropped 4; count of bases not matched to a gene: 3. The CDR3 bases are TGCGCCAGCAGCCTCGGGACAGGAAATCAGCCCCAGCATTTT. Protein product: CASSLGTGNQPQHF.

This clone was recorded a few times. CDR3 amino acids: CASSLLLGQGQRDTEAFF. The DNA for the CDR3 is TGTGCCAGCAGCTTACTTTTGGGACAGGGACAAAGGGACACTGAAGCTTTCTTT. V gene TRBV11-2 combines with J gene TRBJ1-1; 9 bases are shared with TRBD1. With V trimmed by 2 bases and J by 3 bases, 13 bases remained unmatched. Germline V gene sequence: CDR1 SGHAT, CDR2 FQNNGV. This CDR3 contains 18 residues.

The chain has TRBV23-1 and TRBJ2-5, with 9 bases aligning to TRBD1. TRBV23-1 is an open reading frame, and its role is uncertain. J was trimmed by 5 bases and V by 3 bases; bases with no gene match: 7. The CDR3 is 15 amino acids. In DNA form, the CDR3 reads TGCGCCAGCAGTCAGGGACAGGGAAGTAGCGAGACCCAGTACTTC. This sequence encodes CASSQGQGSSETQYF.

The chain employs TRBV5-5 and TRBJ2-2; TRBD1 might be the D (7 bases). The V gene lost 3 bases and the J gene lost 3 bases, with 12 bases spanning the gap. The CDR3 has 15 residues. Looked up from germline, CDR1 is SGHKS and CDR2 is YYEKEE (reference sequence). CDR3 region: CASSWGDSYTGELFF. The CDR3 coding sequence is TGTGCCAGCAGCTGGGGGGACAGTTACACCGGGGAGCTGTTTTTT.

The gene calls are TRBV7-5 and TRBJ2-1; whether TRBD2, the table's D call, matches the DNA was not checked. TRBV7-5 is listed as a pseudogene. This CDR3 is built from 14 residues. The CDR3 region is CVRSLSASEHEQFF. The CDR3 bases are TGTGTCAGAAGCTTATCGGCCTCGGAGCATGAGCAGTTCTTC.

The V gene is TRBV11-2, the J gene TRBJ2-5, with 10 bases identical to TRBD2. This CDR3 spans 16 amino acids. Germline V gives CDR1 SGHAT, CDR2 FQNNGV. The V and J ends lost 5 bases and 2 bases, in that order; junction bases with no gene match: 8. DNA for the CDR3: TGTGCCAGCAGCCCGTACCGTAGCGGGGGGCAAGAGACCCAGTACTTC. Protein product: CASSPYRSGGQETQYF.

The table lists this clone with a few counts. V usage is TRBV4-3 and J usage is TRBJ2-7; no definite D call. Deletions cut 2 bases from V and 1 base from J, with 12 bases between. The length of the CDR3 is 15 residues. Germline loops: CDR1 LGHNA, CDR2 YSLEER. In DNA form, the CDR3 reads TGCGCCAGCAGCCAATTTTCCGGGTCTTCCTACGAGCAGTACTTC. It translates to CASSQFSGSSYEQYF.

The rearrangement links TRBV5-1 to TRBJ1-1, with 9 nucleotides matching TRBD1. The length of the CDR3 is 14 residues. Trimming took 2 bases from V and 5 from J; bases not matched to a gene: 4. The germline gives CDR1 SGHRS, CDR2 YFSETQ. The CDR3 region is CASSFRDRVTEAFF. The DNA of the CDR3 is TGCGCCAGCAGCTTCCGGGACAGGGTTACTGAAGCTTTCTTT.

The CDR3 protein is CSPSWGEGTEAFF. The CDR3, as DNA: TGCAGCCCTTCTTGGGGGGAGGGCACTGAAGCTTTCTTT. The J gene is TRBJ1-1, the V gene TRBV29-1; TRBD1 is a possible D gene (5 bases). The CDR3 consists of 13 residues. V lost 8 bases and J 4 bases, leaving 17 bases between the germline ends. Germline CDR1 SQVTM, CDR2 ANQGSEA.

This clone was recorded a few times. The genes are TRBV10-2 and TRBJ1-5; D unresolved. With 0 bases removed from V and 3 bases from J, the gap between germline ends came to 9 bases. The CDR3 totals 15 residues. The germline V gene encodes CDR1 WSHSY and CDR2 SAAADI. The CDR3 DNA is TGCGCCAGCAGTGAGTCTGGGCACCTCAATCAGCCCCAGCATTTT. It yields the protein CASSESGHLNQPQHF.

Only a few counts were recorded for this clone. The rearrangement joins TRBV5-1 to TRBJ2-7, with 10 bases fitting TRBD1. With 4 bases clipped from V and 6 bases from J, the junction kept 13 bases outside the gene matches. This CDR3 has 16 amino acids. Germline CDR1 SGHRS, CDR2 YFSETQ. This CDR3 reads CASSPEGTGVKGEQYF. The CDR3 nucleotides read TGCGCCAGCAGCCCGGAGGGGACAGGGGTTAAGGGCGAGCAGTACTTC.

The chain carries TRBV5-4 and TRBJ2-3; 12 positions agree with TRBD2. CDR3 length equals 16 residues. In germline, CDR1 is SGHNT, CDR2 YYREEE (reference sequence). The J segment lost 3 bases and the V segment lost 2 bases, leaving 4 bases of the junction unmatched. The CDR3 region has the DNA TGTGCCAGCAGCTTCGGACTAGCGGGGTCTACAGATACGCAGTATTTT. Encoded protein: CASSFGLAGSTDTQYF.

This rearrangement joins TRBV30 to TRBJ1-5; a weak D match, TRBD1 (5 bases). The V end was cut by 3 bases, the J end by 7 bases, with 10 bases between. CDR1 GTSNPN and CDR2 SVGIG come from the germline V gene (reference sequence). This CDR3 is 12 amino acids long. Here the CDR3 DNA reads TGTGCCTGGAGCCAGGGCTGGCAGCCCCAGCATTTT. Its translation is CAWSQGWQPQHF.

This rearrangement joins TRBV13 to TRBJ1-2; 9 bases line up with TRBD1. Trimming at V came to 5 bases and at J to 3 bases, leaving 4 bases not matched to a gene. CDR3 length: 14 amino acids. From germline, CDR1 is PRHDT and CDR2 FYEKMQ (reference sequence). The CDR3 DNA reads TGTGCCAGCAGCCTTGGACAGGGGCACTATGGCTACACCTTC. Amino acid sequence: CASSLGQGHYGYTF.

The gene calls are TRBV18 and TRBJ1-5; D is uncertain. The CDR3 has 16 residues. The V gene's germline CDR1 is KGHSH and CDR2 LQKENI. Trimming removed 2 bases from V and 3 bases from J, with 14 bases in between. In DNA, the CDR3 is TGTGCCAGCTCACCAACTAGTTCTGGGTCCAATCAGCCCCAGCATTTT. Protein product: CASSPTSSGSNQPQHF.

This sequence joins TRBV6-1 and TRBJ2-5, with TRBD1 matching 11 bases. The DNA end is more similar to TRBJ2-7, so the J call may be wrong. The CDR3 contains 15 residues. Germline CDR1 is MNHNS and CDR2 is SASEGT. Written as DNA, the CDR3 is TGTGCCACCTACGGAGGGACAGGGGGGGCTTACGAGCAGTACTTC. As protein: CATYGGTGGAYEQYF.

This chain uses TRBV5-1 with TRBJ2-5; 8 nucleotides align to TRBD2. V shed 3 bases and J 5 bases; nucleotides not matched to a gene: 6. This CDR3 region has 14 residues. The V gene's germline CDR1 is SGHRS and CDR2 YFSETQ. The CDR3 reads CASSSTGLGETQYF. The CDR3 region has the DNA TGCGCCAGCAGCTCCACGGGACTAGGGGAGACCCAGTACTTC. The whole variable domain, filled in from reference TRBV5-1 and TRBJ2-5, reads KAGVTQTPRYLIKTRGQQVTLSCSPISGHRSVSWYQQTPGQGLQFLFEYFSETQRNKGNFPGRFSGRQFSNSRSEMNVSTLELGDSALYLCASSSTGLGETQYFGPGTRLLVL.

The DNA for the CDR3 is TGTGCCAGCAGCCAAGGGGGTTTAGCGGGACGACAAGAGACCCAGTACTTC. This codes for CASSQGGLAGRQETQYF. V gene TRBV14 combines with J gene TRBJ2-5; TRBD2 matches 8 bases. J gave up 2 bases and V 1 base, and 9 bases lay outside the gene matches. The germline CDR1 and CDR2 sequences are SGHDN and FVKESK. The CDR3 has 17 amino acids.

V gene TRBV2 combines with J gene TRBJ2-7; the D gene is possibly TRBD2 (5 bases). Germline V gives CDR1 SNHLY, CDR2 FYNNEI. V was pared by 8 bases and J by 1 base, with 12 bases between. There are 13 residues in the CDR3. The chain's CDR3 is CASGGQVSYEQYF. In DNA, the CDR3 is TGTGCCAGCGGAGGCCAGGTTTCCTACGAGCAGTACTTC.

The chain combines TRBV2 with TRBJ1-4; D remains ambiguous. The germline V gene encodes CDR1 SNHLY and CDR2 FYNNEI. This CDR3 is built from 14 residues. V dropped 4 bases and J dropped 4 bases, with 10 bases sitting between them. For the CDR3, the DNA is TGTGCCAGCAGTGTGGGCAGTTTTAATGAAAAACTGTTTTTT. This gives the protein CASSVGSFNEKLFF.